This is a list of T cell receptor beta chains from one sample in a study of T cell changes during pregnancy in multiple sclerosis. Profiling relied on immunoSEQ multiplex PCR, and the TCRdb table lists in-frame clones only, not all of them. Among just under 45,000 clones listed, about 96% were seen once. The sample consisted of peripheral blood, taken in the second trimester of pregnancy. These receptors came from a female donor with multiple sclerosis, enrolled in a pregnancy study. Both conserved end residues are part of each CDR3. The order of the fields is clone size, V gene, D gene, CDR3 length, J gene, CDR3 protein, CDR3 DNA. A D gene is named only where the DNA matches it firmly. Clone size appears in some rows only: once, few, many, or a class for an expanded clone.

clone size: .; V gene: TRBV5-1; D gene: .; CDR3 length: 13; J gene: TRBJ2-3; CDR3 protein: CASSEQSTDTQYF; CDR3 DNA: TGCGCCAGCAGTGAGCAAAGCACAGATACGCAGTATTTT
clone size: .; V gene: TRBV19; D gene: TRBD1; CDR3 length: 16; J gene: TRBJ1-5; CDR3 protein: CASSITPGQAPEPQHF; CDR3 DNA: TGTGCCAGTAGTATAACCCCGGGACAGGCTCCAGAGCCCCAGCATTTT
clone size: .; V gene: TRBV10-3; D gene: TRBD1; CDR3 length: 12; J gene: TRBJ2-7; CDR3 protein: CATGTGGYEQYF; CDR3 DNA: TGTGCCACTGGGACAGGGGGCTACGAGCAGTACTTC
clone size: .; V gene: TRBV5-1; D gene: .; CDR3 length: 17; J gene: TRBJ2-3; CDR3 protein: CASSLVGGDYSTDTQYF; CDR3 DNA: TGCGCCAGCAGCTTGGTCGGAGGCGACTACAGCACAGATACGCAGTATTTT
clone size: .; V gene: TRBV6-5; D gene: .; CDR3 length: 14; J gene: TRBJ1-2; CDR3 protein: CASSYSGAGRGYTF; CDR3 DNA: TGTGCCAGCAGTTACTCGGGGGCCGGGAGGGGCTACACCTTC
clone size: once; V gene: TRBV9; D gene: TRBD2; CDR3 length: 16; J gene: TRBJ2-5; CDR3 protein: CASSVGVAGVQETQYF; CDR3 DNA: TGTGCCAGCAGCGTAGGGGTAGCGGGGGTCCAAGAGACCCAGTACTTC
clone size: .; V gene: TRBV21-1; D gene: .; CDR3 length: 15; J gene: TRBJ2-3; CDR3 protein: CASSKDRGLLDTQYF; CDR3 DNA: TGTGCCAGCAGCAAGGACAGGGGTCTTCTAGATACGCAGTATTTT
clone size: .; V gene: TRBV9; D gene: .; CDR3 length: 12; J gene: TRBJ2-7; CDR3 protein: CASSGSSYEQYF; CDR3 DNA: TGTGCCAGCAGCGGGAGCTCCTACGAGCAGTACTTC
clone size: .; V gene: TRBV7-7; D gene: TRBD1; CDR3 length: 18; J gene: TRBJ2-6; CDR3 protein: CASSLEATGVSGANVLTF; CDR3 DNA: TGTGCCAGCAGCTTAGAGGCGACAGGGGTTTCTGGGGCCAACGTCCTGACTTTC
clone size: .; V gene: TRBV12-5; D gene: .; CDR3 length: 15; J gene: TRBJ2-5; CDR3 protein: CASGLGAQGGETQYF; CDR3 DNA: TGTGCTAGTGGTTTGGGGGCGCAGGGGGGAGAGACCCAGTACTTC
clone size: .; V gene: TRBV5-5; D gene: TRBD1; CDR3 length: 15; J gene: TRBJ1-2; CDR3 protein: CASTDRGRRGYGYTF; CDR3 DNA: TGTGCCAGCACGGACAGGGGGAGGAGGGGCTATGGCTACACCTTC
clone size: once; V gene: TRBV10-2; D gene: .; CDR3 length: 17; J gene: TRBJ1-2; CDR3 protein: CASSDWSWGLLNYGYTF; CDR3 DNA: TGCGCCAGCAGTGATTGGTCGTGGGGCCTCCTTAACTATGGCTACACCTTC
clone size: .; V gene: TRBV7-9; D gene: TRBD1; CDR3 length: 17; J gene: TRBJ2-2; CDR3 protein: CASSSTWDRGRSGELFF; CDR3 DNA: TGTGCCAGCAGCTCTACATGGGACAGGGGGCGGAGCGGGGAGCTGTTTTTT
clone size: .; V gene: TRBV4-1; D gene: .; CDR3 length: 18; J gene: TRBJ2-1; CDR3 protein: CASSQEAVAVTSYNEQFF; CDR3 DNA: TGCGCCAGCAGCCAAGAGGCGGTAGCGGTAACCTCCTACAATGAGCAGTTCTTC
clone size: .; V gene: TRBV4-1; D gene: TRBD2; CDR3 length: 15; J gene: TRBJ2-5; CDR3 protein: CASSQDQRGDETQYF; CDR3 DNA: TGCGCCAGCAGCCAAGACCAGCGGGGGGACGAGACCCAGTACTTC
clone size: .; V gene: TRBV6-5; D gene: .; CDR3 length: 15; J gene: TRBJ2-7; CDR3 protein: CASSYSTLNSYEQYF; CDR3 DNA: TGTGCCAGCAGTTACTCGACACTGAACTCCTACGAGCAGTACTTC
clone size: .; V gene: TRBV9; D gene: .; CDR3 length: 14; J gene: TRBJ1-2; CDR3 protein: CASSVSGSDYGYTF; CDR3 DNA: TGTGCCAGCAGCGTGTCCGGGTCAGACTATGGCTACACCTTC
clone size: .; V gene: TRBV18; D gene: TRBD1; CDR3 length: 14; J gene: TRBJ2-7; CDR3 protein: CASSPKGQGGEQYF; CDR3 DNA: TGTGCCAGCTCACCAAAGGGACAGGGGGGCGAGCAGTACTTC
clone size: .; V gene: TRBV27; D gene: .; CDR3 length: 15; J gene: TRBJ1-1; CDR3 protein: CASSFWGERNTEAFF; CDR3 DNA: TGTGCCAGCAGTTTTTGGGGAGAGAGGAACACTGAAGCTTTCTTT
clone size: .; V gene: TRBV10-3; D gene: TRBD2; CDR3 length: 17; J gene: TRBJ2-5; CDR3 protein: CAISIPGTSGVEETQYF; CDR3 DNA: TGTGCCATCAGTATACCCGGGACTAGCGGGGTGGAGGAGACCCAGTACTTC
clone size: once; V gene: TRBV6-5; D gene: .; CDR3 length: 13; J gene: TRBJ1-1; CDR3 protein: CASSGGTRGEAFF; CDR3 DNA: TGTGCCAGCAGTGGCGGGACGAGGGGTGAAGCTTTCTTT
clone size: .; V gene: TRBV6-1; D gene: TRBD1; CDR3 length: 15; J gene: TRBJ1-1; CDR3 protein: CASSAPIQGRTEAFF; CDR3 DNA: TGTGCCAGCAGTGCCCCTATACAGGGGCGGACTGAAGCTTTCTTT
clone size: .; V gene: TRBV7-6; D gene: .; CDR3 length: 14; J gene: TRBJ2-7; CDR3 protein: CASSSGILTYEQYF; CDR3 DNA: TGTGCCAGCAGCTCCGGGATCCTAACCTACGAGCAGTACTTC
clone size: .; V gene: TRBV28; D gene: .; CDR3 length: 14; J gene: TRBJ2-6; CDR3 protein: CASSSRTGANVLTF; CDR3 DNA: TGTGCCAGCAGTTCGAGAACTGGGGCCAACGTCCTGACTTTC
clone size: once; V gene: TRBV11-1; D gene: TRBD2; CDR3 length: 17; J gene: TRBJ2-5; CDR3 protein: CASSIRTSGTRGETQYF; CDR3 DNA: TGTGCCAGCAGCATAAGGACTAGCGGGACCCGAGGAGAGACCCAGTACTTC
clone size: .; V gene: TRBV6-4; D gene: TRBD1; CDR3 length: 16; J gene: TRBJ1-5; CDR3 protein: CASYSGTGGGNQPQHF; CDR3 DNA: TGTGCCAGCTACTCCGGGACAGGGGGCGGCAATCAGCCCCAGCATTTT
clone size: .; V gene: TRBV15; D gene: .; CDR3 length: 12; J gene: TRBJ2-1; CDR3 protein: CATSTRYNEQFF; CDR3 DNA: TGTGCCACCAGCACGCGGTACAATGAGCAGTTCTTC
clone size: once; V gene: TRBV6-1; D gene: TRBD2; CDR3 length: 17; J gene: TRBJ2-3; CDR3 protein: CASSGPTSGGARDTQYF; CDR3 DNA: TGTGCCAGCAGTGGACCTACTAGCGGGGGGGCCCGGGATACGCAGTATTTT
clone size: .; V gene: TRBV4-1; D gene: .; CDR3 length: 16; J gene: TRBJ1-5; CDR3 protein: CASSQVRSGHNQPQHF; CDR3 DNA: TGCGCCAGCAGCCAAGTTCGTTCCGGACACAATCAGCCCCAGCATTTT
clone size: .; V gene: TRBV2; D gene: TRBD1; CDR3 length: 14; J gene: TRBJ2-5; CDR3 protein: CASSEDRDPLTQYF; CDR3 DNA: TGTGCCAGCAGCGAGGACAGGGACCCATTGACCCAGTACTTC
clone size: .; V gene: TRBV4-1; D gene: .; CDR3 length: 13; J gene: TRBJ2-2; CDR3 protein: CASSQVRAGELFF; CDR3 DNA: TGCGCCAGCAGCCAAGTCAGGGCTGGGGAGCTGTTTTTT
clone size: .; V gene: TRBV13; D gene: .; CDR3 length: 15; J gene: TRBJ2-1; CDR3 protein: CASSPERSSYNEQFF; CDR3 DNA: TGTGCCAGCAGCCCAGAACGGAGCTCCTACAATGAGCAGTTCTTC
clone size: .; V gene: TRBV2; D gene: .; CDR3 length: 14; J gene: TRBJ2-3; CDR3 protein: CASRTQGVTDTQYF; CDR3 DNA: TGTGCCAGCCGAACCCAAGGGGTCACAGATACGCAGTATTTT
clone size: .; V gene: TRBV4-1; D gene: .; CDR3 length: 15; J gene: TRBJ2-3; CDR3 protein: CASSQEGGSTDTQYF; CDR3 DNA: TGCGCCAGCAGCCAAGAGGGGGGAAGCACAGATACGCAGTATTTT
clone size: .; V gene: TRBV27; D gene: TRBD1; CDR3 length: 16; J gene: TRBJ1-2; CDR3 protein: CASGLLSDRGVYGYTF; CDR3 DNA: TGTGCCAGCGGACTCCTCTCCGACAGGGGTGTCTATGGCTACACCTTC
clone size: .; V gene: TRBV10-3; D gene: TRBD2; CDR3 length: 14; J gene: TRBJ2-7; CDR3 protein: CAIRAGALHYEQYF; CDR3 DNA: TGTGCCATCAGGGCGGGAGCCTTACACTACGAGCAGTACTTC
clone size: .; V gene: TRBV7-9; D gene: TRBD2; CDR3 length: 18; J gene: TRBJ2-5; CDR3 protein: CASSSPNSGGAYRETQYF; CDR3 DNA: TGTGCCAGCAGCTCCCCCAACAGCGGGGGGGCTTATCGAGAGACCCAGTACTTC
clone size: .; V gene: TRBV6-1; D gene: TRBD1; CDR3 length: 14; J gene: TRBJ1-6; CDR3 protein: CASSGGDRFSPLHF; CDR3 DNA: TGTGCCAGCAGTGGAGGGGACAGATTTTCACCCCTCCACTTT
clone size: .; V gene: TRBV2; D gene: TRBD2; CDR3 length: 13; J gene: TRBJ2-7; CDR3 protein: CASSVGLANEQYF; CDR3 DNA: TGTGCCAGCAGCGTCGGACTAGCGAACGAGCAGTACTTC
clone size: once; V gene: TRBV19; D gene: .; CDR3 length: 11; J gene: TRBJ2-1; CDR3 protein: CASSNLAGQFF; CDR3 DNA: TGTGCCAGTAGTAATCTCGCCGGGCAGTTCTTC
clone size: .; V gene: TRBV7-2; D gene: TRBD1; CDR3 length: 14; J gene: TRBJ2-5; CDR3 protein: CASSPGTGWETQYF; CDR3 DNA: TGTGCCAGCAGCCCCGGGACAGGGTGGGAGACCCAGTACTTC
clone size: .; V gene: TRBV4-2; D gene: TRBD2; CDR3 length: 20; J gene: TRBJ2-3; CDR3 protein: CASSQEWLAGGSTSTDTQYF; CDR3 DNA: TGTGCCAGCAGCCAAGAGTGGCTAGCGGGGGGGTCCACTAGCACAGATACGCAGTATTTT
clone size: .; V gene: TRBV19; D gene: .; CDR3 length: 14; J gene: TRBJ2-3; CDR3 protein: CASSNTVSTDTQYF; CDR3 DNA: TGTGCCAGTAGTAATACGGTCTCCACAGATACGCAGTATTTT
clone size: .; V gene: TRBV9; D gene: TRBD2; CDR3 length: 16; J gene: TRBJ2-3; CDR3 protein: CASSAAGGGRTDTQYF; CDR3 DNA: TGTGCCAGCAGCGCAGCCGGGGGCGGGAGGACAGATACGCAGTATTTT
clone size: .; V gene: TRBV19; D gene: .; CDR3 length: 16; J gene: TRBJ1-5; CDR3 protein: CASTIRGGNSNQPQHF; CDR3 DNA: TGTGCCAGTACCATAAGGGGGGGGAATAGCAATCAGCCCCAGCATTTT
clone size: .; V gene: TRBV7-8; D gene: .; CDR3 length: 17; J gene: TRBJ2-7; CDR3 protein: CASSLVTTAPGSYEQYF; CDR3 DNA: TGTGCCAGCAGCTTAGTGACCACAGCCCCCGGCTCCTACGAGCAGTACTTC
clone size: .; V gene: TRBV7-9; D gene: .; CDR3 length: 13; J gene: TRBJ2-3; CDR3 protein: CASSTVGTDTQYF; CDR3 DNA: TGTGCCAGCAGCACCGTAGGCACAGATACGCAGTATTTT
clone size: .; V gene: TRBV7-9; D gene: .; CDR3 length: 11; J gene: TRBJ2-7; CDR3 protein: CASSLHGEQYF; CDR3 DNA: TGTGCCAGCAGCTTACACGGGGAGCAGTACTTC
clone size: .; V gene: TRBV19; D gene: .; CDR3 length: 12; J gene: TRBJ2-1; CDR3 protein: CASNQGWNEQFF; CDR3 DNA: TGTGCCAGTAACCAGGGGTGGAATGAGCAGTTCTTC
clone size: .; V gene: TRBV5-1; D gene: TRBD1; CDR3 length: 19; J gene: TRBJ2-4; CDR3 protein: CASSNRDRGRPLAKNIQYF; CDR3 DNA: TGCGCCAGCAGCAACCGGGACAGGGGTAGACCCCTAGCCAAAAACATTCAGTACTTC
clone size: once; V gene: TRBV28; D gene: .; CDR3 length: 13; J gene: TRBJ1-2; CDR3 protein: CASSPQLSQGYTF; CDR3 DNA: TGTGCCAGCAGTCCACAGTTGAGTCAGGGCTACACCTTC
clone size: .; V gene: TRBV30; D gene: .; CDR3 length: 14; J gene: TRBJ2-7; CDR3 protein: CAWSPGANSYEQYF; CDR3 DNA: TGTGCCTGGAGTCCAGGGGCCAACTCCTACGAGCAGTACTTC
clone size: .; V gene: TRBV5-4; D gene: .; CDR3 length: 16; J gene: TRBJ2-7; CDR3 protein: CASSTRGAGNSYEQYF; CDR3 DNA: TGTGCCAGCAGTACCCGGGGGGCTGGGAACTCCTACGAGCAGTACTTC
clone size: .; V gene: TRBV6-1; D gene: .; CDR3 length: 14; J gene: TRBJ1-1; CDR3 protein: CASSVTVMNTEAFF; CDR3 DNA: TGTGCCAGCAGTGTGACAGTTATGAACACTGAAGCTTTCTTT
clone size: .; V gene: TRBV2; D gene: TRBD2; CDR3 length: 15; J gene: TRBJ2-1; CDR3 protein: CASSEVGGTYNEQFF; CDR3 DNA: TGTGCCAGCAGTGAAGTGGGAGGGACCTACAATGAGCAGTTCTTC
clone size: .; V gene: TRBV7-9; D gene: .; CDR3 length: 17; J gene: TRBJ1-3; CDR3 protein: CASSHYPGGSSGNTIYF; CDR3 DNA: TGTGCCAGCAGCCACTACCCCGGGGGGAGCTCTGGAAACACCATATATTTT
clone size: .; V gene: TRBV7-2; D gene: .; CDR3 length: 16; J gene: TRBJ1-1; CDR3 protein: CASSLEGGAVNTEAFF; CDR3 DNA: TGTGCCAGCAGCTTAGAGGGAGGGGCAGTGAACACTGAAGCTTTCTTT
clone size: .; V gene: TRBV7-3; D gene: .; CDR3 length: 14; J gene: TRBJ2-2; CDR3 protein: CASSSQGRLGELFF; CDR3 DNA: TGTGCCAGCAGCTCGCAGGGTCGGCTCGGGGAGCTGTTTTTT
clone size: once; V gene: TRBV6-1; D gene: TRBD2; CDR3 length: 15; J gene: TRBJ2-1; CDR3 protein: CASSELAGSHNEQFF; CDR3 DNA: TGTGCCAGCAGTGAACTAGCGGGATCCCACAATGAGCAGTTCTTC
clone size: once; V gene: TRBV7-2; D gene: .; CDR3 length: 13; J gene: TRBJ2-3; CDR3 protein: CASSFGQLDTQYF; CDR3 DNA: TGTGCCAGCAGCTTTGGACAGTTAGATACGCAGTATTTT